Sequencing of this T cell receptor beta chain was carried out in a study of blood T cells in healthy people across ages. Points from the study as a whole: More naive CD4+ cells and higher diversity marked long-lived donors relative to aged donors.

Then a second PCR, running roughly 7 to 12 cycles, was carried out with a sample-barcoded 5' primer and a J-beta primer mix. TCRdb fed the 5' RACE reads into MiXCR, producing one record per CDR3 protein. The sample contains 720,000 or so distinct CDR3 sequences, around 43% of which appear only once. There were at least 5.5 micrograms of total RNA extracted from every sample. V lost 8 bases and J lost 10, with 21 bases in between. The CDR3 spans 14 residues. Germline CDR1 and CDR2: SGHDN and FVKESK. A few counts support this clonotype. Antigen specificity is unknown. The receptor comes from an elderly man in good health. The genes are TRBV14 and TRBJ2-1; maybe TRBD1 (6 bases). The sequenced material came from blood. This CDR3 reads CASQEQGSRGEQFF. CDR3 sequence (DNA): TGTGCCAGCCAGGAACAGGGTTCGAGGGGCGAGCAGTTCTTC.